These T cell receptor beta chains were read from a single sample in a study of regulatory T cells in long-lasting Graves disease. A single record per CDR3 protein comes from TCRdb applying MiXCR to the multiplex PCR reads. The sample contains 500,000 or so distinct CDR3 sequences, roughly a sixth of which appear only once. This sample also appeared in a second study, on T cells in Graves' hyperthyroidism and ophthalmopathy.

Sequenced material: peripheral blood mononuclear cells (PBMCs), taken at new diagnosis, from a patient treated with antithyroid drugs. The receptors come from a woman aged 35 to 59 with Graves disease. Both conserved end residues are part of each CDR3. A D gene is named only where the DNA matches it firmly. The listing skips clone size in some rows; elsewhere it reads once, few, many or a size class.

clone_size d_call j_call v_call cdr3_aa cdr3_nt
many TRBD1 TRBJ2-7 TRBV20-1 CSATSGQVISYEQYF TGCAGTGCTACCTCAGGACAGGTTATCTCCTACGAGCAGTACTTC
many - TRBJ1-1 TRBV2 CASRGAPNTEAFF TGTGCCAGCAGGGGGGCCCCGAACACTGAAGCTTTCTTT
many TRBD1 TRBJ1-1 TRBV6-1 CASSHRGSTEAFF TGTGCCAGCAGTCACAGGGGGAGCACTGAAGCTTTCTTT
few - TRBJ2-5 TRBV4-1 CASSQESQSFWETQYF TGCGCCAGCAGCCAAGAGAGTCAGAGTTTCTGGGAGACCCAGTACTTC
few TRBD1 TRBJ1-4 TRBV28 CASNPGQGAVEKLFF TGTGCCAGCAACCCCGGGCAGGGGGCAGTGGAAAAACTGTTTTTT
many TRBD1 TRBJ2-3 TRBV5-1 CASSYGQGKADTQYF TGCGCCAGCAGCTACGGACAGGGGAAGGCAGATACGCAGTATTTT
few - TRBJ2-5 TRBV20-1 CSAWDIGRQETQYF TGCAGTGCCTGGGATATCGGTCGTCAAGAGACCCAGTACTTC
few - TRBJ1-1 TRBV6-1 CASNMYPGTEAFF TGTGCCAGTAACATGTACCCGGGGACTGAAGCTTTCTTT
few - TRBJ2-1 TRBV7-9 CASSLGRGYNEQFF TGTGCCAGCAGCTTAGGGCGGGGCTACAATGAGCAGTTCTTC
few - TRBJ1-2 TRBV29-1 CSVEDYTNNYGYTF TGCAGCGTTGAAGATTATACGAATAACTATGGCTACACCTTC
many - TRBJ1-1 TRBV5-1 CASSLNPSLNTEAFF TGCGCCAGCAGCTTAAATCCATCCTTGAACACTGAAGCTTTCTTT
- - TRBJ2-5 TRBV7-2 CASNSTLGAVRF TGTGCCAGCAACTCGACCCTTGGAGCCGTGCGCTTC
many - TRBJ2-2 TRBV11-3 CASSLSGARSAGELFF TGTGCCAGCAGCTTATCAGGGGCTCGGTCCGCCGGGGAGCTGTTTTTT
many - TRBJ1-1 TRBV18 CASSRSQRTDPEAFF TGTGCCAGCTCCCGCTCCCAGCGAACGGACCCTGAAGCTTTCTTT
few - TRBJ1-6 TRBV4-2 CASSQVVSDNGLLLHF TGTGCCAGCAGCCAAGTTGTGTCAGATAATGGTCTTCTCCTCCACTTT
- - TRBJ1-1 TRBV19 CASSMGPVEAFF TGTGCCAGTAGTATGGGGCCCGTCGAAGCTTTCTTT
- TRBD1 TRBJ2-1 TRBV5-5 CASRTGVNGRNEQFF TGTGCCAGTAGGACAGGGGTTAATGGGCGCAATGAGCAGTTCTTC
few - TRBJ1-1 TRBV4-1 CASSQENSMFAFF TGCGCCAGCAGCCAAGAAAACAGTATGTTTGCTTTCTTT
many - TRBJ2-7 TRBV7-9 CASSVQLHEQYF TGTGCCAGCAGCGTACAGCTCCACGAGCAGTACTTC
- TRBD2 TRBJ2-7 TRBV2 CASRQTSGNIHEQYF TGTGCCAGCAGGCAAACTAGCGGGAACATCCACGAGCAGTACTTC
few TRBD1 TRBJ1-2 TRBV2 CASSIPGQGEANYGYTF TGTGCCAGCAGTATCCCGGGACAGGGAGAAGCTAACTATGGCTACACCTTC
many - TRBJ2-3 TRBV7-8 CASSLAPQGIPDTQYF TGTGCCAGCAGCCTGGCTCCACAGGGTATCCCAGATACGCAGTATTTT
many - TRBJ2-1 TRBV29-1 CSVGGVNEQFF TGCAGCGTTGGCGGGGTCAATGAGCAGTTCTTC
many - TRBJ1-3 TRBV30 CAWSAQSGNTIYF TGTGCCTGGAGTGCCCAGTCTGGAAACACCATATATTTT
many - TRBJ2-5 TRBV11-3 CASSLDQVETQYF TGTGCCAGCAGCTTAGATCAGGTGGAGACCCAGTACTTC
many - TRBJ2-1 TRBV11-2 CASSSSPVRGNEQFF TGTGCCAGCAGCTCCTCCCCAGTAAGAGGCAATGAGCAGTTCTTC
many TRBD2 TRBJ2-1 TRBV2 CASSEGLAADNEQFF TGTGCCAGCAGTGAGGGACTAGCAGCAGACAATGAGCAGTTCTTC
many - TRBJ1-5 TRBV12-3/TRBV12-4 CASSWGGGNQPQHF TGTGCCAGCAGTTGGGGGGGGGGAAATCAGCCCCAGCATTTT
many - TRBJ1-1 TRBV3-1 CASSQEGGEAFF TGTGCCAGCAGCCAAGAAGGCGGTGAAGCTTTCTTT
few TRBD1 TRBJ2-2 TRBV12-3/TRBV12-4 CASSWTGEEAGELFF TGTGCCAGCAGTTGGACAGGGGAGGAGGCCGGGGAGCTGTTTTTT
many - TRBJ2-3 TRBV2 CASLLGWPDTQYF TGTGCCAGCCTCCTGGGGTGGCCAGATACGCAGTATTTT
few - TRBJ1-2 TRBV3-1 CASSPDSYNYGYTF TGTGCCAGCAGCCCGGACAGCTATAACTATGGCTACACCTTC
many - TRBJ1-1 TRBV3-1 CASSQGPANTEAFF TGTGCCAGCAGCCAAGGCCCAGCGAACACTGAAGCTTTCTTT